This T cell receptor (beta chain) was sequenced for a study of cytomegalovirus exposure and HLA in healthy donors (dated 2017 in TCRdb). Broadly, across the study: According to a later analysis, one platform produced both the roughly 120 validation repertoires and the 730 or so repertoires of the first cohort. The study aimed to test whether cataloging public T cell receptors could reveal signatures of past pathogen exposure. A separate validation cohort of some 130 different subjects was used in addition to the approximately 700-subject first cohort. To predict cytomegalovirus infection status, the study combined high-throughput TCR immunosequencing, statistical association of individual TCRs with disease status, and machine learning.

Comments on this clone: The clone's antigen remains unknown. No quality values exist for individual bases; no much larger clone is one base distant.

The cysteine opens and the phenylalanine closes a CDR3 of 13 amino acids. Only the CDR3 portion is preserved as DNA: 39 bases, with reading frame beginning at the first base. At the junction V is shortened by 8 bases and J by 7 bases, with 14 bases in between. CDR1 and CDR2, per the germline V gene (reference sequence), are MNHEY and SMNVEV. The method was the immunoSEQ multiplex PCR assay. Per the original workflow: A statistical classification framework was built to diagnose cytomegalovirus status from the catalog of TCR beta chain sequences. TCRdb mirrors the immuneACCESS table, restricted to in-frame sequences. Some clones are absent from its copies; in checked studies, under half trace to an unresolved V gene, and the reason for the others is unknown. V, J and clone size are those of that table, while D and trimming were read from the DNA. This sample lists about 98,000 clones; approximately 90% were detected once. The ten largest clones capture 3.9% of the sample.

Overall results and qualifications from the work: In a later analysis, TCRs clustered in the first cohort were found to also tend to co-occur in the 130 or so validation repertoires, with about 94% of cluster scores above 0. In vitro tests confirmed that three of the cytomegalovirus-associated TCR beta chains recognize cytomegalovirus antigens. Cytomegalovirus status was reported to be diagnosed by the classifier with high specificity and sensitivity in both the original and validation cohorts. A later analysis lacked HLA typing for the validation cohort, so it scored co-occurrence in that cohort across all 120 repertoires. While some public TCRs were present in many individuals, most TCR sequences turned up only very rarely across donors. It was suggested by the authors that the approach could potentially be generalized to other disease states and immunological phenotypes. In the study, 150 to 200 TCR beta chains were listed as associated with cytomegalovirus.

Separate from the approximately 700-subject first cohort, the validation cohort of 120 subjects was the group to which the donors belonged. The V and J genes are TRBV27 and TRBJ2-2; D gene: possibly TRBD2, on 6 matching bases. Sequencing input: PBMCs. The receptor was derived from a woman aged 25 to 39 in good health and CMV-seronegative. The bases read TGTGCCAGCTCCTTGGGGGGAATCGGGGAGCTGTTTTTT. This yields the protein CASSLGGIGELFF.